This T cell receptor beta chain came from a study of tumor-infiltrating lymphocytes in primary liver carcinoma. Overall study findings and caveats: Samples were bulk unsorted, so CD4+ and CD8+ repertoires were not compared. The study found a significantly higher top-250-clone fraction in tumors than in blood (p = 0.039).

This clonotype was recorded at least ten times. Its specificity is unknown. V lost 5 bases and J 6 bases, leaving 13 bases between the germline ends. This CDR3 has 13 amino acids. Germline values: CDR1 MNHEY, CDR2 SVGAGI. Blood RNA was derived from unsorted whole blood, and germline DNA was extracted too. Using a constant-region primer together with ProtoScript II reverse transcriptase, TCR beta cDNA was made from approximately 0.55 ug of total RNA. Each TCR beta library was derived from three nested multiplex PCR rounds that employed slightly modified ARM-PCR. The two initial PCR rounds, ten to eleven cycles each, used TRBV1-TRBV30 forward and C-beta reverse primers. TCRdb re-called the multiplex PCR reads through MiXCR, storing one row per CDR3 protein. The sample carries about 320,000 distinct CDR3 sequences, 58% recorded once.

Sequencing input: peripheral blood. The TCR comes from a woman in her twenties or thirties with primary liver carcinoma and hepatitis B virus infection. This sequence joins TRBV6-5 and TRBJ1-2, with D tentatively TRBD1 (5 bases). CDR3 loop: CASSEWQGDGYTF. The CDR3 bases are TGTGCCAGCAGTGAATGGCAGGGCGATGGCTACACCTTC.